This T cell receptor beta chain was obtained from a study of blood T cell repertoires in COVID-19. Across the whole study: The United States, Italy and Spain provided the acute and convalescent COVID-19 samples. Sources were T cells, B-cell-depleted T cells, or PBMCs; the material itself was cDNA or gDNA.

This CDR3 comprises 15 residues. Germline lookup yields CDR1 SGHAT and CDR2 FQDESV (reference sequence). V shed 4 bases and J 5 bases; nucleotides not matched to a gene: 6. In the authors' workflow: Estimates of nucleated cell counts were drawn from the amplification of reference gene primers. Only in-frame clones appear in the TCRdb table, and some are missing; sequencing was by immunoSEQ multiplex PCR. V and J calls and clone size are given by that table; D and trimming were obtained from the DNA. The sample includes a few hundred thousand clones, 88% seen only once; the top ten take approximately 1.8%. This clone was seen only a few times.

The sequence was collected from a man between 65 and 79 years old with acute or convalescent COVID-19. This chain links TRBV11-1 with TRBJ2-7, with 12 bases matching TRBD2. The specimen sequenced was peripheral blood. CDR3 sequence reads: CASSSGLAGRHEQYF. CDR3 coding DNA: TGTGCCAGCAGCTCCGGACTAGCGGGAAGACACGAGCAGTACTTC. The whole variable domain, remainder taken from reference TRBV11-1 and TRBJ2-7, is EAEVAQSPRYKITEKSQAVAFWCDPISGHATLYWYRQILGQGPELLVQFQDESVVDDSQLPKDRFSAERLKGVDSTLKIQPAELGDSAMYLCASSSGLAGRHEQYFGPGTRLTVT.